This TCR beta chain was sequenced during a study of T-cell memory formation after mild COVID-19. Study information: Clusters of TCRs were largely donor specific. Notes on the study in general: Mostly located in CM and EM were contracting CD4+ clones, with contracting CD8+ clones located in EMRA. That cross-reactive memory joined was suggested by some responding clones appearing in pre-infection memory.

This clonotype was observed a few times. Its antigen remains unidentified. 5'RACE, which relied on constant-segment primers, yielded TCR alpha and TCR beta cDNA libraries carrying sample barcodes and UMIs. A single record per CDR3 protein comes from TCRdb applying MiXCR to the 5' RACE reads. The sample shows some 100,000 distinct CDR3 sequences, around 10% of them seen only once. The sample taken for sequencing was PBMCs or a T cell subset sorted from them (not recorded which). This receptor was taken from a young man who had mild COVID-19 (a few samples of this study predate the infection). Cell type and time point are not known.

CDR3: CASSQATFGTPLDEQFF. The DNA of the CDR3 is TGTGCCAGCAGCCAAGCTACCTTCGGGACTCCCCTGGATGAGCAGTTCTTC. The genes are TRBV4-2 and TRBJ2-1, with D possibly matching TRBD2 (6 bases). The germline gives CDR1 LGHNA, CDR2 YNFKEQ. The CDR3 runs 17 residues. Trimming removed 1 base from V and 8 bases from J, with 21 bases in between.